This is a list of T cell receptor beta chains from one sample in a study of T cell repertoires in cytomegalovirus infection. These receptors' targets are unknown. TCRdb analysed the reads with MiXCR anew, one entry per CDR3 protein. Of about 700,000 distinct CDR3 sequences detected, approximately 33% appear once; the ten largest clones hold about 18%. The sequencing here drew on cultured PBMCs, taken from culture after CMV antigen stimulation. These receptors originate from a human donor in good health (CMV status not recorded). Some clones in this sample may be carry-over from other donors' samples. CDR3s include the opening cysteine and the closing phenylalanine or tryptophan. D genes are given only for firm matches. Size tells how often a clone was seen (once, few, many) or the class of an expanded clone, and some rows leave it out.

-	TRBV20-1	TRBJ1-3	-	TGCAGTGCTAGGAGGGGAAGTAGGATATATTTT	CSARRGSRIYF
-	TRBV7-8	TRBJ1-1	few	TGTGCCAGCAGTAAGGACACCTACACTGAAGCTTTCTTT	CASSKDTYTEAFF
TRBD2	TRBV19	TRBJ2-1	once	TGTGCCAGCACATGGGCGGGGGGCAATGAGCAGTTCTTC	CASTWAGGNEQFF
TRBD1	TRBV27	TRBJ2-5	-	TGTGCCAGCAGTTCGACAGGGGGCAAGTTACAGTACTTC	CASSSTGGKLQYF
-	TRBV20-1	TRBJ2-7	-	TGCAGTGCTAGGCTACCCCGCGGACCTTCCTACGAGCAGTGCTTC	CSARLPRGPSYEQCF
-	TRBV7-2	TRBJ2-7	-	TGTGCCAGCAGCCTCCCCGACAGGTCTCACGAGCAGTACTTC	CASSLPDRSHEQYF
-	TRBV11-2	TRBJ2-1	-	TGTGCCAGCAGCGGAGTGACTGGTAGCTCCTACAATGAGCAGTTCTTC	CASSGVTGSSYNEQFF
-	TRBV18	TRBJ2-5	-	TGTGCCAGCTCACCACCCAGCAGGACACAAGAGACCCAGTACTTC	CASSPPSRTQETQYF
-	TRBV6-2/TRBV6-3	TRBJ2-3	few	TGTGCCAGCAGTACAACCCGGACAGACACAGATACGCAGTATTTT	CASSTTRTDTDTQYF
TRBD1	TRBV12-3/TRBV12-4	TRBJ1-5	-	TGTGCCAGCAGCCAGGACAGGGGCCCTTATAGCAATCAGCCCCAGCATTTT	CASSQDRGPYSNQPQHF
TRBD2	TRBV19	TRBJ2-7	-	TGTGCCAGTAGTATACGACTAGCGGCGAACTACGAGCAGTACTTC	CASSIRLAANYEQYF
-	TRBV20-1	TRBJ1-2	few	TGCAGTGCTAGTAGGCAAGGAGGAAACTATGGCTACACCTTC	CSASRQGGNYGYTF
TRBD1	TRBV27	TRBJ2-5	-	TGTGCCAGCAGCTTGAGGGGGACAGGGGGGTTGGAGACCCAGTACTTC	CASSLRGTGGLETQYF
TRBD2	TRBV28	TRBJ2-7	-	TGTGCCAGCAGCCCTGGGACTAGCCTGGACGAGCAGTACTTC	CASSPGTSLDEQYF
TRBD1	TRBV6-6	TRBJ1-5	-	TGTGCCAGCAGCTCGGATCCACAGGGGGCATTCGGCAATCAGCCCCAGCATTTT	CASSSDPQGAFGNQPQHF
TRBD2	TRBV7-2	TRBJ2-5	many	TGTGCCAGCAGCTTAGTGGGACTAGCGGGAGGGGAGACCCAGTACTTC	CASSLVGLAGGETQYF
TRBD2	TRBV9	TRBJ2-4	-	TGTGCCAGCAGCGTAGAAGGACTAGCGGGAGTAAACATTCAGTACTTC	CASSVEGLAGVNIQYF
-	TRBV6-6	TRBJ2-7	few	TGTGCCAGCAGGACAGAGACACTGAGCTCCTACGAGCAGTACTTC	CASRTETLSSYEQYF
-	TRBV4-1	TRBJ2-7	-	TGCGCCAGCAGCCAAGATCGGGCTTTCGCCTACGAGCAGTACTTC	CASSQDRAFAYEQYF
-	TRBV28	TRBJ2-3	few	TGTGCCAGCAGTTTTGTAGGAGGGGCAACAGATACGCAGTATTTT	CASSFVGGATDTQYF
TRBD1	TRBV7-4	TRBJ1-4	many	TGTGCCAGCAGCTCTGACAGGGAGAGCACTAATGAAAAACTGTTTTTT	CASSSDRESTNEKLFF
-	TRBV28	TRBJ2-2	-	TGTGCCAGCAGTAAATTACTTACCGGGGAGCTGTTTTTT	CASSKLLTGELFF
-	TRBV30	TRBJ2-3	-	TGTGCCGTGGACCCCGCCGGGGCAGATACGCAGTATTTT	CAVDPAGADTQYF
TRBD2	TRBV7-2	TRBJ2-1	-	TGTGCCAGCAGCCAGAGCGGGAGCAGGGGCAATGAGCAGTTCTTC	CASSQSGSRGNEQFF
-	TRBV7-9	TRBJ1-2	many	TGTGCCAGCAGACCCGTAGCGAGGAGTAGCGTTGTCTATGGCTACACCTTC	CASRPVARSSVVYGYTF
TRBD2	TRBV6-8	TRBJ2-1	-	TGTGCCAGCAGTGCCCTCATAGCGGGTTACAATGAGCAGTTCTTC	CASSALIAGYNEQFF
-	TRBV12-3/TRBV12-4	TRBJ2-7	-	TGTGCCAGCAAATATTCCGGGGGACAGAAGTACGAGCAGTACTTC	CASKYSGGQKYEQYF
TRBD2	TRBV7-9	TRBJ2-1	-	TGTGCCAGCTTAGGGACTAGCGGTTACAATGAGCAGTTCTTC	CASLGTSGYNEQFF
-	TRBV24-1	TRBJ2-3	-	TGTGCCACCAGCGGACAGTCAGGCACAGATACGCAGTATTTT	CATSGQSGTDTQYF